This T cell receptor beta chain was observed in a study of CD8 T cells in Susac syndrome. Random hexamers were used to reverse transcribe the RNA input (about 0.5 to 1 ug). It was immunoSEQ multiplex PCR that amplified TCR beta CDR3 across 54 Vbeta and 13 Jbeta. MiXCR, run by TCRdb on the immunoSEQ multiplex PCR reads, gives a single entry per CDR3 protein. The table lists approximately 200,000 distinct CDR3 sequences, around nine tenths of them singletons, with over 0.1% in the top ten. Looked up from germline, CDR1 is MNHNY and CDR2 is SVGAGI (reference sequence). This CDR3 is built from 15 residues. Trimming removed 5 bases from V and 8 bases from J, with 18 bases in between. From blood CD8+ and CD4+ T cells, the TCR beta chain was sequenced. The authors negatively isolated CD8+ and CD4+ T cells and FACS-enriched TEMRA cells.

This chain connects TRBV6-6 to TRBJ1-4; weak D call: TRBD1 (5 bases). This TCR came from a human donor with multiple sclerosis. The sequenced sample was CD8+ T cells from PBMCs. The CDR3 DNA follows: TGTGCCAGCAGTCCCGGGACGAGCCCCACGGAAAAACTGTTTTTT. Its translation is CASSPGTSPTEKLFF.